This T cell receptor (beta chain) was documented in a study of blood T cell repertoires in COVID-19. Study-wide context: Sites in the United States, Italy and Spain provided acute and convalescent COVID-19 samples.

The germline V gene encodes CDR1 SGHTA and CDR2 FQGTGA. This CDR3 region has 15 residues. J lost 2 bases, V lost 3 bases, and 6 bases had no gene match. Generated by immunoSEQ multiplex PCR, the TCRdb table keeps only in-frame clones and is missing some. Seen here are fewer than 85,000 clones, about 90% observed once, and the top ten hold more than 0.85%. The source is a woman in her 50s in a cohort sampled during active COVID-19. The chain links TRBV7-3 to TRBJ1-1, with 7 bases identical to TRBD1. Specimen: peripheral blood. The CDR3 bases are TGTGCCAGCAGCTTCCAGGGGGGACAAAACACTGAAGCTTTCTTT. As protein: CASSFQGGQNTEAFF.